This T cell receptor (beta chain) was documented in a study of T cells in Graves' hyperthyroidism and ophthalmopathy. General study results and limits: Expanded thyroid clonotypes (above 0.001) were mostly also found in blood.

This clonotype has at least ten counts. Its specificity is unknown. Patients between 18 and 65 years old had hyperthyroidism, newly diagnosed and lasting under 2 months. Fresh peripheral blood, around 9.5 ml, yielded the PBMCs. Amplification yielded TCR beta CDR3 regions, with RNA transcripts as the source. An initial round of RT-PCR targeting the TCR CDR3 relied on the HTBI primer set. TCRdb passed the multiplex PCR reads through MiXCR, listing each CDR3 protein once. The table records around 350,000 distinct CDR3 sequences, over 10% of them present only once. V dropped 8 bases and J dropped 3; count of bases not matched to a gene: 6. Per germline, CDR1 MNHEY and CDR2 SMNVEV (reference sequence). This CDR3 has 15 amino acids.

The source of this sequence is a woman between 18 and 29 years old with Graves' hyperthyroidism. V is TRBV27 and J is TRBJ2-2, with 10 bases identical to TRBD2. Material: blood. The CDR3 nucleotides are TGTGCCAGCCAGCTAGCGGGAGAGGACACCGGGGAGCTGTTTTTT. As protein: CASQLAGEDTGELFF.